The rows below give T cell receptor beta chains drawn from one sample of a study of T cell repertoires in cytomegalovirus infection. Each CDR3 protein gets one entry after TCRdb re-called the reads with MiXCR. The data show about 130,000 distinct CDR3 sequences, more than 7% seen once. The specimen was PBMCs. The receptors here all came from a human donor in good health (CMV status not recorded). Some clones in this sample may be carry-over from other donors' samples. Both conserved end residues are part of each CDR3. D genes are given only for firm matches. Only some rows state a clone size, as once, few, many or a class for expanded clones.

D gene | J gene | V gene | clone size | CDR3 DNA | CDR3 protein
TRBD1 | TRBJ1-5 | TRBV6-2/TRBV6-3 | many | TGTGCCAGCAGTTTCGGACAGGGTCGCTATCAGCCCCAGCATTTT | CASSFGQGRYQPQHF
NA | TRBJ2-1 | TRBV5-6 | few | TGTGCCAGCAGCTTGGTCCACGATATTTCCTACAATGAGCAGTTCTTC | CASSLVHDISYNEQFF
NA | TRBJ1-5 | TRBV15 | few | TGTGCCACCAGCCCCATGGGTAGCAATCAGCCCCAGCATTTT | CATSPMGSNQPQHF
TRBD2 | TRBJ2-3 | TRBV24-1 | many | TGTGCCACCAGTGATCCACTAGCGGGGAGCCCAGATACGCAGTATTTT | CATSDPLAGSPDTQYF
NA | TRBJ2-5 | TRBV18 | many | TGTGCCAGCGCACCGGACCCCGGAGAGACCCAGTACTTC | CASAPDPGETQYF
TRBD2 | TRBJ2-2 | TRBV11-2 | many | TGTGCCAGCAGCGAAACGTGGACTAGTGGGGAGCTGTTTTTT | CASSETWTSGELFF
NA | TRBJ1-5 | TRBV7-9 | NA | TGTGCCAGCAGCTTGACCAATCAGCCCCAGCATTTT | CASSLTNQPQHF
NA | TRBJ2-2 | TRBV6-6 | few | TGTGCCAGCAGGATAGACACCGGGGAGCTGTTTTTT | CASRIDTGELFF
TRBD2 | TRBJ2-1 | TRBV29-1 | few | TGCAGCTCCGAAAGCGGGGTTTCGCAGTTCTTC | CSSESGVSQFF
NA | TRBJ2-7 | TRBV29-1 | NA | TGCAGCGTTGGGGCTTACGAGCAGTACTTC | CSVGAYEQYF
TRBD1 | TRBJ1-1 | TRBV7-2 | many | TGTGCCAGCAGCCAGGGGGCGATAAACACTGAAGCTTTCTTT | CASSQGAINTEAFF
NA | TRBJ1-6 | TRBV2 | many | TGTGCCAGCTACAGGGAAGGGGTATCACCCCTCCACTTT | CASYREGVSPLHF
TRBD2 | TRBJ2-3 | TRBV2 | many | TGTGCCAGCCTAGCGGGGTTCAGCACAGATACGCAGTATTTT | CASLAGFSTDTQYF
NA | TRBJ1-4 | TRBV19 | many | TGTGCCAGTAGTAATGACATCGCTGAAAAACTGTTTTTT | CASSNDIAEKLFF
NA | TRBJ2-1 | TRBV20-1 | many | TGCAGTGCTAGGGGGGACTACAATGAGCAGTTCTTC | CSARGDYNEQFF
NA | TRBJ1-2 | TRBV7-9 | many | TGTGCCAGCAGCTTAGTCCCAGACCGTAACTATGGCTACACCTTC | CASSLVPDRNYGYTF
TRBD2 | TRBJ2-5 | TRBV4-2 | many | TGTGCCAGCAGCCAAGGTCCGGGACTAGGGGAGACCCAGTACTTC | CASSQGPGLGETQYF
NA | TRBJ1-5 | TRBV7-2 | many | TGTGCCAGCAGCTTTGACACCCTCAATCAGCCCCAGCATTTT | CASSFDTLNQPQHF
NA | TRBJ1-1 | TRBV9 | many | TGTGCCAGCAGCCCTAGTGGTCGGGGCCTCTACACTGAAGCTTTCTTT | CASSPSGRGLYTEAFF
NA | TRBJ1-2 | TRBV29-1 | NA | TGCCGCGTTGGAGGAGGGAACTATGGCTACACCTTC | CRVGGGNYGYTF
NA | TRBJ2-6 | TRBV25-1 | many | TGTGCCAGCAGGATGTCCCGGGGGCGAGGATCTGGGGCCAACGTCCTGACTTTC | CASRMSRGRGSGANVLTF
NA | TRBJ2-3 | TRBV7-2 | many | TGTGCCAGCAGCCCTGGGGACACAGATACGCAGTATTTT | CASSPGDTDTQYF
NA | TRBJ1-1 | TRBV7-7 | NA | TGTGCCAGCAGCGTATTAGCCGACACTGAAGCTTTCTTT | CASSVLADTEAFF
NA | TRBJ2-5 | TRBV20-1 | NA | TGCAGTGCTAGGTACTTTGGCGGGGAAGAGACCCAGTACTTC | CSARYFGGEETQYF
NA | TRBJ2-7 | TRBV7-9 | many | TGTGCCGGTGACTCGGGGCAGGGCTCCTACGAGCAGTACTTC | CAGDSGQGSYEQYF
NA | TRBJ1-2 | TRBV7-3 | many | TGTGCCAGCAGCCCCACAACCAGCGCTAACTATGGCTACACCTTC | CASSPTTSANYGYTF
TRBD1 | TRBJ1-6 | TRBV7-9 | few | TGTGCCAGCAGCCGGGACAGTGAGAATTCACCCCTCCACTTT | CASSRDSENSPLHF
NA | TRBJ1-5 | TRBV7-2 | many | TGTGCCAGCAGCTTAGTCTCTTCGGAGGATCAGCCCCAGCATTTT | CASSLVSSEDQPQHF
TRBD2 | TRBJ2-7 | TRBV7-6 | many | TGTGCCAGCAGCTTAGGGGGACTAGCGGGGGCCTACGAGCAGTACTTC | CASSLGGLAGAYEQYF
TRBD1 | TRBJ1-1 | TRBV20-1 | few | TGCAGTGCTAGAGATGCTGTGGGGGGACAGGGTTCCACTGAAGCTTTCTTT | CSARDAVGGQGSTEAFF
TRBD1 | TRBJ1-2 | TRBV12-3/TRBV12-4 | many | TGTGCCAGCATCCCCCCTCGGGACAGGGGGTACTATGGCTACACCTTC | CASIPPRDRGYYGYTF
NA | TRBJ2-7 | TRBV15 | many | TGTGCCACCAGCAGAGCTGGCGTAGCCTACGAGCAGTACTTC | CATSRAGVAYEQYF
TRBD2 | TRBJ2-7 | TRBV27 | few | TGTGCCAGCAGGGGGGGGGGACCGATAGGCTACGAGCAGTACTTC | CASRGGGPIGYEQYF
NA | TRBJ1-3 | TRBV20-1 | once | TGCAGTGCTAGGGACAGCACCGCCGCGTCCACCATATATTTT | CSARDSTAASTIYF
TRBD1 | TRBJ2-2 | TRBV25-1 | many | TGTGCCAGCAGTATATCGGGACAGGGGAGGACCGGGGAGCTGTTTTTT | CASSISGQGRTGELFF
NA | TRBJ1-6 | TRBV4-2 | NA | TGTGCCAGCAGCCAAGTTATAAGGAATTCACCCCTCCACTTT | CASSQVIRNSPLHF
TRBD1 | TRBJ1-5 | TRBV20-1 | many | TGCAGTGCCACATCTCGGACAGGGGGCAATCAGCCCCAGCATTTT | CSATSRTGGNQPQHF
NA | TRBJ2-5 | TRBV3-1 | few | TGTGCCAGCAGCCATCTCGCCACGTACCAAGAGACCCAGTACTTC | CASSHLATYQETQYF
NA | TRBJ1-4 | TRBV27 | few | TGTGCCAGCAGTTTACGGGGGGCAATTGGTGAAAAACTGTTTTTT | CASSLRGAIGEKLFF
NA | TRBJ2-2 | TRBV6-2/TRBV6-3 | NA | TGTGCCAGCAGCCCCTCCCACACCGGGGAGCTGTTTTTT | CASSPSHTGELFF
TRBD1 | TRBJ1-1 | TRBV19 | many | TGTGCCAGTAGTGCACAGGGGGCGCAGGTCTACACTGAAGCTTTCTTT | CASSAQGAQVYTEAFF
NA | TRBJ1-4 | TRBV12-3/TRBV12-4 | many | TGTGCCAGCAGTTTACGGGGAAGGAATGAAAAACTGTTTTTT | CASSLRGRNEKLFF
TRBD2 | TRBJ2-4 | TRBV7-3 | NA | TGTGCCAGCAGCTCCCACGGGACTACAAACATTCAGTACTTC | CASSSHGTTNIQYF
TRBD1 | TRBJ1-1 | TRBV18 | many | TGTGCCAGCTCACCGGACAGGGCCACTGAAGCTTTCTTT | CASSPDRATEAFF
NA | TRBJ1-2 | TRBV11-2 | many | TGTGCCAGCACCCTTAAGGGGGTTCCGGACTATGGCTACACCTTC | CASTLKGVPDYGYTF
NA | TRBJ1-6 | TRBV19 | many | TGTGCCAGTAGTATGGTGGGGCTCGAAGATTCACCCCTCCACTTT | CASSMVGLEDSPLHF
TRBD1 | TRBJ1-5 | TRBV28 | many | TGTGCCAGCAGTTTTAGACAGGGATTAAGCAATCAGCCCCAGCATTTT | CASSFRQGLSNQPQHF
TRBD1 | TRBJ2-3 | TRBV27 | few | TGTGCCAGCAGGGGACAGACCCTTTTCACAGATACGCAGTATTTT | CASRGQTLFTDTQYF
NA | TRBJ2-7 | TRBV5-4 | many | TGTGCCAGCAGCTCGGCGGTGGAGCCTTACGAGCAGTACTTC | CASSSAVEPYEQYF
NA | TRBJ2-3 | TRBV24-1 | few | TGTGCCACCAGTGATTTGTCAGGGGCCACAGATACGCAGTATTTT | CATSDLSGATDTQYF
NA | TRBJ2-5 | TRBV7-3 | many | TGTGCCAGCAGCTTACTACTAGAAGGGACCCAGTACTTC | CASSLLLEGTQYF
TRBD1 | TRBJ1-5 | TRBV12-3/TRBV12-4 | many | TGTGCCAGCAGGACAACAGGGGCAGGTCAGCCCCAGCATTTT | CASRTTGAGQPQHF